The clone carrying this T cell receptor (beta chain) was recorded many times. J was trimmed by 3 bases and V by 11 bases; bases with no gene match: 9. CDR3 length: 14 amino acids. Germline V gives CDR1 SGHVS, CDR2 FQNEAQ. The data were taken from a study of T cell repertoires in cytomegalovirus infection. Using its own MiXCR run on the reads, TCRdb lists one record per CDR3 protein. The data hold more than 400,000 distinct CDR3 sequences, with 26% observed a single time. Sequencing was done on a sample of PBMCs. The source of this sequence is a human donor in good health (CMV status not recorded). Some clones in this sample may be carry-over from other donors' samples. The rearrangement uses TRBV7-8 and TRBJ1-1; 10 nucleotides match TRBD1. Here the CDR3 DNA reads TGTGCCGTCGGGGGGACAGGGGTATACACTGAAGCTTTCTTT. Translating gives CAVGGTGVYTEAFF.